The T cell receptor (beta chain) under discussion was sequenced for a study of glioma-infiltrating T cells. Using RNA template, CDR3s of TCR alpha and beta were amplified with iRepertoire arm-PCR. Tissue mRNA or PBMC total RNA, roughly 100-400 ng, went into one-step reverse transcription and amplification. TCRdb analysed the multiplex PCR reads with MiXCR anew, one entry per CDR3 protein. The profile shows some 110,000 distinct CDR3 sequences, roughly 25% of them singletons. General study points: Gliomas, especially low-grade, showed above-expected tissue-blood divergence; non-neoplastic patients showed below.

The CDR3 has 16 amino acids. Germline V gives CDR1 SGHVS, CDR2 FNYEAQ. V dropped 1 base and J dropped 6 bases, with 15 bases sitting between them. This clonotype was seen many times. No antigen is known for it. Sequencing was carried out using glioma tissue, nonneoplastic brain tissue, or PBMCs (not recorded which). The J gene is TRBJ2-2, the V gene TRBV7-6, with D tentatively TRBD2 (6 bases). The sequence was obtained from a human donor with low-grade glioma or glioblastoma, undergoing nonglioma brain surgery, or in good health (not recorded which). This chain's CDR3 is CASSLVTSLYPGELFF. The CDR3 coding sequence is TGTGCCAGCAGCTTAGTAACTAGCTTATACCCCGGGGAGCTGTTTTTT.